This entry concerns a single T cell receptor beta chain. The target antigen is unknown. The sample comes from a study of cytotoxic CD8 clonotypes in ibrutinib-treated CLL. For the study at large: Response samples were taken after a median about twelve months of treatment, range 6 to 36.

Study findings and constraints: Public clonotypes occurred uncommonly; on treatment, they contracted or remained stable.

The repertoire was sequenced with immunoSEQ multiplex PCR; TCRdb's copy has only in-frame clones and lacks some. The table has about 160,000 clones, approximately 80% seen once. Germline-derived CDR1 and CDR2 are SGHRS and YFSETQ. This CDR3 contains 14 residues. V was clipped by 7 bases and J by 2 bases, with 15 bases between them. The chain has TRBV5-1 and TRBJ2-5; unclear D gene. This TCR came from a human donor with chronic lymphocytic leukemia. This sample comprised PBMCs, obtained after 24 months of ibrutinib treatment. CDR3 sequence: CASALLEWQETQYF. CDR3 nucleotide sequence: TGCGCCAGCGCCCTTCTGGAGTGGCAAGAGACCCAGTACTTC.